Presented here are 6 T cell receptor beta chains from one specimen sequenced in a study of T cells after yellow fever vaccination. TCRdb called the 5' RACE reads again in MiXCR, with one record for every CDR3 protein. This table holds 200,000 to 250,000 distinct CDR3 sequences, 3% to 3.5% found once. The specimen was CD4+ T cells sorted from PBMCs, collected 10 days after the yellow fever booster vaccination. The receptors were gathered from a man aged 18 to 30 who received the YFV17D yellow fever vaccine.

V is TRBV5-1 and J is TRBJ1-1; D is undetermined. CDR1 and CDR2 from the germline V gene are SGHRS and YFSETQ. The CDR3 length is 14 residues. V lost 0 bases and J 3 bases, leaving 9 bases between the germline ends. DNA of the CDR3: TGCGCCAGCAGCTTGGACCGGATGGACACTGAAGCTTTCTTT. This sequence encodes CASSLDRMDTEAFF.

This clonotype was seen ten or more times. The chain carries TRBV7-8 and TRBJ2-7; D perhaps matches TRBD2 (7 bases). The germline V and J ends were trimmed by 2 bases and 1 base, with 15 bases remaining between them. Per germline, CDR1 SGHVS and CDR2 FQNEAQ. This CDR3 is built from 16 residues. The CDR3, as DNA: TGTGCCAGCAGCTTAAGTCCGGGGGGCTCATCCTACGAGCAGTACTTC. It is translated as CASSLSPGGSSYEQYF.

This clonotype has at least ten counts. The chain links TRBV5-5 to TRBJ1-1; D is ambiguous. Trimming pared 0 bases from V and 1 base from J, leaving 7 bases between. CDR3 length: 14 residues. CDR1 is SGHKS and CDR2 is YYEKEE in the germline V gene (reference sequence). Here the CDR3 DNA reads TGTGCCAGCAGCTTGGCGGGTCCGAACACTGAAGCTTTCTTT. Its translation: CASSLAGPNTEAFF.

This clonotype was detected ten times or more. V and J are TRBV5-1 and TRBJ2-1; 8 positions match TRBD1. Per germline, CDR1 SGHRS and CDR2 YFSETQ. Trimming cost V 2 bases and J 5 bases; bases outside gene matches: 3. The CDR3 has 14 amino acids. The CDR3 DNA is TGCGCCAGCAGCTTTATGACAGGGGACAATGAGCAGTTCTTC. The encoded protein is CASSFMTGDNEQFF.

This clonotype was observed a few times. This chain links TRBV7-2 with TRBJ1-1; 7 nucleotides line up with TRBD1. This CDR3 comprises 13 residues. Germline CDR1 reads SGHTA; CDR2 reads FQGNSA. V trimming: 5 bases; J trimming: 8 bases; junction bases outside the gene matches: 8. The CDR3 here is CASSLAQGYEAFF. CDR3 nucleotides: TGTGCCAGCAGCCTGGCACAGGGGTACGAAGCTTTCTTT.

In this sample, this clonotype turned up many times. The chain recombines TRBV19 with TRBJ2-5, with TRBD2 identical over 10 bases. With 10 bases clipped from V and 4 bases from J, the junction kept 6 bases outside the gene matches. This CDR3 region has 13 residues. The germline V gene has CDR1 LNHDA and CDR2 SQIVND (reference sequence). The CDR3 loop reads CATSGGEGETQYF. CDR3 nucleotides: TGTGCCACAAGCGGGGGGGAAGGAGAGACCCAGTACTTC.